This T cell receptor (beta chain) stems from a study of radiotherapy plus CTLA-4 blockade in lung cancer. Study summary: In 18% of patients, objective responses were seen; about 30% had disease control.

Germline CDR1 LNHDA, CDR2 SQIVND (reference sequence). CDR3 size: 13 residues. V lost 5 bases to trimming and J lost 2 bases, with 9 bases between them. With ipilimumab providing CTLA-4 blockade, focal radiation was administered to patients who had chemo-refractory metastatic non-small-cell lung cancer. The protocol was immunoSEQ multiplex PCR, while the TCRdb copy is restricted to in-frame clones and leaves out a portion. The sample has around 70,000 clones, approximately 80% seen once. The study, taken as a whole, reports: Early blood T cell clone changes and increased post-radiation serum interferon-beta were reportedly the strongest response predictors. Researchers report tumor-derived TCR clones expanding in blood after radiotherapy plus ipilimumab.

This clone was detected once. No antigen is known for it. The sample was peripheral blood, taken from a patient treated with radiotherapy plus ipilimumab. This rearrangement joins TRBV19 to TRBJ2-5; D remains ambiguous. The TCR sequence derives from a human donor with non-small cell lung cancer who had a partial response to radiotherapy plus ipilimumab. In DNA form, the CDR3 reads TGTGCCAGTAGTGCGTTAGTACAAGAGACCCAGTACTTC. It encodes CASSALVQETQYF.